This TCR beta chain was sequenced during a study of Graves' ophthalmopathy and Graves' hyperthyroidism. On the study more broadly: Stable hyperthyroidism meant no progression to ophthalmopathy within 18 months of follow-up. Study findings and constraints: With roughly 88% sensitivity and approximately 80% specificity, a 13-signature model separated ophthalmopathy from stable hyperthyroidism. Its predictions of ophthalmopathy progression gave the model around 71% sensitivity and 72.22% specificity.

Regarding this clonotype: Antigen specificity is unknown. Likely a read error: the CDR3 ends without its conserved phenylalanine or tryptophan. The DNA is left out, because the CDR3 cannot be placed on it with certainty; the CDR3 is given as TCRdb lists it.

23 amino acids form the CDR3, both terminal residues included. Germline loops: CDR1 SEHNR, CDR2 FQNEAQ (reference sequence). TCR beta CDR3 regions were amplified from RNA transcripts. HTBI-primed first-round RT-PCR preceded second-round multiplex PCR. MiXCR, run by TCRdb on the multiplex PCR reads, gives a single entry per CDR3 protein. The data hold over a million distinct CDR3 sequences, with around a third observed a single time. The receptor comes from an adult man with Graves' hyperthyroidism. The rearrangement links TRBV7-9 to TRBJ1-3; whether TRBD1, the table's D call, matches the DNA was not checked. The specimen sequenced was peripheral blood or thyroid tissue (not recorded which). CDR3 residues: CASSPPQADFLYEQYFGPGTRLV.